This TCR beta chain was observed in a study of T cell repertoires in cytomegalovirus infection. Study background: CMV epitopes used comprised recently identified HLA-C-restricted ones and well-studied HLA-B-restricted ones. Public TCR beta signatures marked donors with CMV infection and the matching HLA. Study conclusions and caveats: The study identified carriers of CMV plus the relevant HLA from cumulative public TCR beta family frequency. The study found HLA-C-restricted CMV-specific TCR beta clonotypes dominating the ex vivo response.

TCRdb called the reads again in MiXCR, with one record for every CDR3 protein. The table records 750,000 to 950,000 distinct CDR3 sequences, 29% of them present only once. Concerning this clonotype: Its antigen is undetermined.

CDR1 and CDR2 from the germline V gene are DFQATT and SNEGSKA (reference sequence). This CDR3 region has 14 residues. V was shortened by 0 bases and J by 4 bases, with 11 bases between the two germline ends. This receptor was taken from a human donor in good health (CMV status not recorded). Some clones in this sample may be carry-over from other donors' samples. The J gene is TRBJ2-3, the V gene TRBV20-1, with D perhaps being TRBD1 or TRBD2 (5 bases each). The source material was cultured CD8+ T cells from PBMCs, sampled from culture after CMV antigen stimulation. CDR3 amino acids: CSARDRGVADTQYF. The CDR3, as DNA: TGCAGTGCTAGAGATAGAGGGGTTGCAGATACGCAGTATTTT.